This TCR beta chain was documented in a study of OX40 agonist ivuxolimab in advanced cancers. Autoimmune disease history or systemic immunosuppression led to patient exclusion. Using immunoSEQ multiplex PCR, the repertoire was profiled, and TCRdb retains in-frame clones only, with some absent. The sample holds approximately 41,000 clones; 89% are singletons and the top ten take 40% to 45%. This clonotype was sampled from an adult with an advanced solid tumor such as melanoma, head and neck, liver or kidney cancer. Sequenced here: CD4+ or CD8+ T cells sorted from blood, sampled in a trial of the OX40 agonist ivuxolimab.

The CDR3 DNA reads as TGTGCCAGCAGTGAGTCCGCATCTAGCACAGATACGCAGTATTTT. Residues: CASSESASSTDTQYF. The gene calls are TRBV2 and TRBJ2-3; D unclear. Germline V gives CDR1 SNHLY, CDR2 FYNNEI. V dropped 3 bases and J dropped 0 bases, with 10 bases sitting between them. The CDR3 contains 15 residues.